This TCR beta chain is from a study of cytomegalovirus exposure and HLA in healthy donors. In regard to this clone: Its antigen remains unidentified.

Findings and limits, study-wide: Productive rates of about 90% or about 30% were seen for most TCR beta V segments in an earlier analysis.

Vbeta (60) and Jbeta (13) primers were used in the PCR. Clones were sequenced by immunoSEQ multiplex PCR, and TCRdb holds only the in-frame ones, with some missing. Of some 130,000 clones detected, nearly 80% appear once; the ten largest clones hold about 2.2%. Germline assignment: CDR1 SGHAT and CDR2 FQNNGV. V lost 4 bases and J 5 bases, leaving 14 bases between the germline ends. This CDR3 comprises 14 residues. The chain recombines TRBV11-2 with TRBJ1-1; D call uncertain. The clonotype originates from a man between 25 and 39 years old in good health and CMV-seronegative. Sequenced: PBMCs. CDR3 amino acids: CASSSPRGGTEAFF. In DNA, the CDR3 is TGTGCCAGCAGCTCCCCTCGCGGTGGGACTGAAGCTTTCTTT. Supplemented by reference TRBV11-2 and TRBJ1-1, the full variable domain reads EAGVAQSPRYKIIEKRQSVAFWCNPISGHATLYWYQQILGQGPKLLIQFQNNGVVDDSQLPKDRFSAERLKGVDSTLKIQPAKLEDSAVYLCASSSPRGGTEAFFGQGTRLTVV.